This entry features one T cell receptor (beta chain) sequence. The target antigen is unknown. Germline V gene data show CDR1 as SGDLS and CDR2 as YYNGEE. This CDR3 has 14 residues. Trimming removed 0 bases from V and 3 bases from J; junction bases left unmatched: 2. The sequencing depth, 1 in 200,000 to 1 in 1 million T cells, was the target. Profiled with immunoSEQ multiplex PCR; TCRdb holds only in-frame clones, not every one. The table includes around 250,000 clones, 60% to 75% detected once. The sample belongs to a study of cytotoxic CD8 clonotypes in ibrutinib-treated CLL. Study information: Of a cohort that held around 10 relapsed/refractory and around 14 treatment-naive patients, 17 to 18 were IGHV unmutated.

Study findings and constraints: Sustained-remission and progressing patients had different sampling times. Rising at ibrutinib response, clonality subsequently fell back toward baseline at progression.

This sequence joins TRBV9 and TRBJ1-1; the match to TRBD1 covers 7 bases. Sequencing used PBMCs, obtained after 24 months of ibrutinib treatment. The TCR was taken from a human donor with chronic lymphocytic leukemia. The CDR3 loop is CASSVVGTDTEAFF. CDR3 DNA sequence: TGTGCCAGCAGCGTAGTGGGGACAGACACTGAAGCTTTCTTT.